This T cell receptor beta chain was recovered during a study of cytotoxic CD8 clonotypes in ibrutinib-treated CLL (dated by TCRdb to the early 2020s). Regarding the study in general: The cohort was composed of some ten relapsed/refractory and around 15 treatment-naive patients; IGHV unmutated status was identified in 17 to 18 patients. Responses were partial in some 24 patients and complete in 2; after median about 5.5 years follow-up, roughly 14 stayed in remission and 12 progressed. The response samples were drawn at a median of approximately 12 months into treatment, with a range of about 6 to 36 months. Samples averaged approximately 250,000 productive templates and tens of thousands of productive rearrangements. Longitudinal samples were obtainable from about 30% of the 86 participants in the trial. Cryopreserved peripheral blood mononuclear cells were collected at three points: before therapy, at response, and at either sustained remission or disease progression.

Study-level results and caveats: At baseline, clonality was higher than in age-matched healthy donors and showed a strong correlation with circulating CD8+ T-cell counts. An increase in clonality was observed at ibrutinib response, with clonality remaining stable during sustained remission and falling back toward baseline at progression. Lymph node repertoires were not examined, and the timing of sampling was not matched between patients in sustained remission and those whose disease progressed. Public clonotypes were rare and either contracted or stayed stable during treatment, and the rise in clonality at ibrutinib response reflected the expansion of private clonotypes.

Roughly 2.2 micrograms of genomic DNA were extracted from cryopreserved PBMCs for TCR beta library preparation. Longitudinal blood samples from CLL patients receiving ibrutinib monotherapy were subjected to high-throughput TCR beta sequencing. The patients took part in an open-label, single-center phase 2 trial of ibrutinib monotherapy. A MiSeq instrument was used for deep resolution sequencing, which targeted depths ranging from 1 in 1 million up to 1 in 200,000 T cells, with coverage averaging 10x for each clonotype. The immunoSEQ hsTCRB Kit was used to generate TCR beta libraries. Per the authors' processing: ImmunoSEQ Data Assistant and ImmunoSEQ Analyzer were used for data analysis, and V, D and J genes were assigned according to IMGT definitions. Clonality was computed as one minus normalized Shannon entropy of productive rearrangement frequencies, ranging from 0 to 1. Only overrepresented clonotypes making up at least 0.05% of each patient's repertoire were included in the public clonotype analysis. More than ten repertoires from age-matched healthy donors, obtained from immuneACCESS, served as clonality controls. What TCRdb holds here is the immuneACCESS table cut down to in-frame rearrangements. Part of the clones is not present; checked against another copy, under half of the missing clones reflect an unresolved V gene, and the others are unexplained. D and trimming were read from the DNA, whereas the V and J calls and clone size are those reported in that table. Counted in this sample were fewer than 90,000 clones; about 86% of them appeared once. About 5.6% of the sample comes from the top ten.

Comment on this clone: It has no known antigen specificity. No qualities accompany the bases; no much larger clone lies one base away.

The CDR3 numbers 14 residues from cysteine through phenylalanine. Just the 42-base CDR3 DNA is kept, in frame starting at base 1. CDR1 and CDR2 are read off the germline V gene (reference sequence) as GTSNPN and SVGIG. V has 7 bases trimmed and J has 4 bases trimmed; junction bases matching no gene number 10. This specimen was PBMCs, taken before ibrutinib treatment. This TCR derives from a human donor with chronic lymphocytic leukemia. The rearrangement combines TRBV30 with TRBJ2-1; TRBD2 agrees with 7 junctional bases. The CDR3 loop reads CASIRTRPYNEQFF. The nucleotide sequence reads as follows: TGTGCCTCCATTAGGACTAGGCCTTACAATGAGCAGTTCTTC.